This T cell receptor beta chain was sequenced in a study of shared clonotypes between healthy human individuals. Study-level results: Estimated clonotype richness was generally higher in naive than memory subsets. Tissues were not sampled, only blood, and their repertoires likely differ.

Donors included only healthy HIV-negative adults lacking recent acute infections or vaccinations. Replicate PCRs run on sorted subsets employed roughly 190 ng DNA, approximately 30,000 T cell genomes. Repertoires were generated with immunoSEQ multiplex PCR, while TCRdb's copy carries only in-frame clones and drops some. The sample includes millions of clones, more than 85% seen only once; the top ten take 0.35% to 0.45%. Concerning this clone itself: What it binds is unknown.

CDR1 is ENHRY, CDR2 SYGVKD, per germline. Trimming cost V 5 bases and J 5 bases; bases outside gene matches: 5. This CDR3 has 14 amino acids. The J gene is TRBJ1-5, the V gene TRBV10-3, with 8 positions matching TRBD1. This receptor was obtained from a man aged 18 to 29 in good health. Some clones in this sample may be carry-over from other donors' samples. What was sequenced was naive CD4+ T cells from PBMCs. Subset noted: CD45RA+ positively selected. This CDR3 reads CAISPGTGDQPQHF. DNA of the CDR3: TGTGCCATCAGTCCCGGGACAGGTGATCAGCCCCAGCATTTT.